This entry concerns a single T cell receptor (beta chain). Libraries were prepared by immunoSEQ multiplex PCR; TCRdb keeps only in-frame clonotypes and omits some of them. This table has 150,000 or so clones, roughly 91% appearing once. The data stem from a study of blood T cell repertoires in COVID-19. Study as a whole: COVID-19 samples collected from the United States, Italy and Spain covered acute and convalescent phases.

The V gene's germline CDR1 is MNHEY and CDR2 SMNVEV (reference sequence). V gave up 2 bases and J gave up 4 bases, with 14 bases separating them. This CDR3 comprises 15 residues. The receptor's source is a man aged 55 to 69 with COVID-19, enrolled during active disease. The chain uses TRBV27 and TRBJ1-2; D may be TRBD1 (5 bases). The sample consisted of peripheral blood. The CDR3, as DNA: TGTGCCAGCAGTTTAGAAGGCAGGGCGATCTATGGCTACACCTTC. This encodes CASSLEGRAIYGYTF.